The present T cell receptor beta chain was sequenced within a study of blood T cell repertoires in COVID-19. At the level of the study: Samples came from the United States, Italy and Spain, spanning acute and convalescent COVID-19. PBMCs, B-cell-depleted T cells, or T cells provided the cDNA or gDNA that made up the material.

Original methodology: For nucleated cells, counts were estimated from reference gene primer amplification. The protocol was immunoSEQ multiplex PCR, while the TCRdb copy is restricted to in-frame clones and leaves out a portion. V and J calls and clone size follow that table, whereas D and trimming were derived from the DNA. The table shows about 84,000 clones, with 65% to 85% occurring only once. The CDR3 is 15 residues long. The ends were cut back, 4 bases at V and 1 base at J, with 11 bases in the middle. CDR1 is SGHKS and CDR2 is YYEKEE in the germline V gene (reference sequence). This sequence originates from a man aged 80 or over with active or convalescent COVID-19. The chain employs TRBV5-5 and TRBJ2-2, with a tentative D call TRBD2 (5 bases). The specimen sequenced was peripheral blood. CDR3 region: CASSPGVGNTGELFF. The DNA for the CDR3 is TGTGCCAGCAGCCCCGGGGTTGGGAACACCGGGGAGCTGTTTTTT.